The 27 T cell receptor beta chains below all came from one sample that was sequenced in a study of T cell responses to AZD1222 COVID-19 vaccine. The table came from immunoSEQ multiplex PCR; TCRdb's copy has only in-frame clones and leaves some out. The data show 110,000 to 150,000 clones, about 94% seen once. The source was peripheral blood, collected on day 0 of AZD1222 vaccination. The receptors shown here come from an adult in good health.

The V call is TRBV19, the J call TRBJ1-5; TRBD1 agrees at 10 bases. This CDR3 region has 14 residues. Trimming took 8 bases from V and 9 from J; bases not matched to a gene: 10. Germline values: CDR1 LNHDA, CDR2 SQIVND (reference sequence). This CDR3 reads CASQIGQGDWPQHF. The CDR3 DNA follows: TGTGCCAGTCAAATCGGACAGGGGGATTGGCCCCAGCATTTT.

V and J are TRBV5-1 and TRBJ2-1, with TRBD2 matching over 8 bases. J lost 6 bases, V lost 1 base, and 6 bases had no gene match. The germline gives CDR1 SGHRS, CDR2 YFSETQ. The CDR3 covers 15 residues. CDR3 bases: TGCGCCAGCAGCTTGTTGGGACTAGTGTTCAATGAGCAGTTCTTC. It translates to CASSLLGLVFNEQFF.

V gene TRBV4-1 combines with J gene TRBJ2-7; D not certain. Germline V gives CDR1 MGHRA, CDR2 YSYEKL. The CDR3 spans 14 residues. Trimming cost V 4 bases and J 2 bases, with 12 bases left between them. CDR3 residues: CASSRDKGTYEQYF. In DNA, the CDR3 is TGCGCCAGCAGCCGCGATAAAGGGACCTACGAGCAGTACTTC.

This chain links TRBV27 with TRBJ2-1; 14 nucleotides match TRBD2. This CDR3 is built from 17 residues. Germline CDR1 reads MNHEY; CDR2 reads SMNVEV (reference sequence). With 6 bases clipped from V and 2 bases from J, the junction kept 6 bases outside the gene matches. The CDR3 here is CASSPGLAGATYNEQFF. Here the CDR3 DNA reads TGTGCCAGCAGCCCGGGACTAGCGGGGGCAACCTACAATGAGCAGTTCTTC.

The chain uses TRBV5-1 and TRBJ2-7; 8 bases match TRBD1. The CDR3 totals 15 residues. Trimming took 3 bases from V and 1 from J; bases not matched to a gene: 6. The V gene's germline CDR1 is SGHRS and CDR2 YFSETQ. The CDR3 DNA reads as TGCGCCAGCAGCTGGGGGACAGGTCCTTCCTACGAGCAGTACTTC. Protein sequence: CASSWGTGPSYEQYF.

The genes are TRBV6-5 and TRBJ2-7; D is undetermined. In germline, CDR1 is MNHEY, CDR2 SVGAGI. This CDR3 has 11 amino acids. The V end lost 6 bases, the J end lost 5 bases, and 8 bases lay between the germline ends. CDR3 sequence reads: CASSDLHEQYF. CDR3 sequence (DNA): TGTGCCAGCAGCGACTTGCACGAGCAGTACTTC.

As regards this clone: The junction shows a germline mismatch at one end, possibly a read error. This chain connects TRBV25-1 to TRBJ1-6; D may be TRBD1 (6 bases). Germline CDR1 MGHDK, CDR2 SYGVNS. The CDR3 covers 15 residues. The CDR3 is CASSGRTAYNSSLHF. For the CDR3, the DNA is TGTGCCAGCAGTGGTCGGACAGCCTATAATTCATCCCTCCACTTT.

The chain is built from TRBV9 and TRBJ1-3, with D hard to call. The CDR3 consists of 15 residues. CDR1 is SGDLS, CDR2 YYNGEE, per germline. The V end lost 4 bases, the J end lost 3 bases, and 14 bases lay between the germline ends. Here the CDR3 reads CASSSQPGLGNTIYF. CDR3 DNA: TGTGCCAGCAGCTCCCAACCGGGCCTTGGAAACACCATATATTTT.

This chain uses TRBV27 with TRBJ1-1; TRBD1 might be the D (6 bases). The CDR3 length is 14 residues. Germline CDR1 is MNHEY and CDR2 is SMNVEV (reference sequence). Deletions cut 1 base from V and 8 bases from J, with 14 bases between. In nucleotides, the CDR3 is TGTGCCAGCAGTTTATATCCCCCCCAGGGGGAAGCTTTCTTT. Protein product: CASSLYPPQGEAFF.

The chain links TRBV18 to TRBJ1-3; the D gene is possibly TRBD1 (6 bases). Trimming stripped 2 bases from V and 1 base from J, with 21 bases between. Germline V gives CDR1 KGHSH, CDR2 LQKENI. This CDR3 region has 19 residues. The CDR3: CASSPRGGFGRLSGNTIYF. CDR3 in DNA: TGTGCCAGCTCACCAAGGGGGGGATTCGGCCGCCTTTCTGGAAACACCATATATTTT.

This rearrangement joins TRBV18 to TRBJ2-7; TRBD1 matches 7 bases. This CDR3 has 15 residues. V shed 2 bases, J shed 5 bases, and the junction held 9 bases outside the gene matches. Germline CDR1 reads KGHSH; CDR2 reads LQKENI. The CDR3 here is CASSPDPTGFDEQYF. As DNA, the CDR3 is TGTGCCAGCTCACCAGACCCGACAGGGTTCGACGAGCAGTACTTC.

This sequence joins TRBV28 and TRBJ2-7, with D tentatively TRBD1 (5 bases). The CDR3 has 14 amino acids. Deletions cut 2 bases from V and 4 bases from J, with 12 bases between. CDR1 is MDHEN and CDR2 is SYDVKM in the germline V gene. CDR3 nucleotides: TGTGCCAGCAGTTTAGCCAGGGAACCATACGAGCAGTACTTC. It specifies CASSLAREPYEQYF.

This chain connects TRBV19 to TRBJ2-1; 8 bases are shared with TRBD1. The germline V gene has CDR1 LNHDA and CDR2 SQIVND (reference sequence). Trimming took 4 bases from V and 2 from J; bases not matched to a gene: 7. The CDR3 length is 16 residues. CDR3 nucleotides: TGTGCCAGTAGTACCCGGACAGGGTTCACCTACAATGAGCAGTTCTTC. Its protein product is CASSTRTGFTYNEQFF.

For this clone: Its ends do not fully match the called genes, so a read error is possible. The gene calls are TRBV11-2 and TRBJ1-3; 9 bases map to TRBD1. Germline CDR1 and CDR2: SGHAT and FQNNGV. This CDR3 contains 19 residues. CDR3 residues: CASSIYGTGRLRSGYTIYF. In DNA form, the CDR3 reads TGTGCCAGCAGCATATACGGGACAGGGAGACTTCGCAGTGGATACACCATATATTTT.

This chain links TRBV5-1 with TRBJ2-1, with 9 bases aligning to TRBD2. The junction had 5 bases not matched to a gene; V was cut back by 4 bases and J by 6 bases. The length of the CDR3 is 14 residues. Germline V lookup: CDR1 SGHRS, CDR2 YFSETQ. In DNA form, the CDR3 reads TGCGCCAGCAGCCCCCTAGCGGGGATCAATGAGCAGTTCTTC. Translation: CASSPLAGINEQFF. The complete variable domain, with remaining parts taken from reference TRBV5-1 and TRBJ2-1, reads KAGVTQTPRYLIKTRGQQVTLSCSPISGHRSVSWYQQTPGQGLQFLFEYFSETQRNKGNFPGRFSGRQFSNSRSEMNVSTLELGDSALYLCASSPLAGINEQFFGPGTRLTVL.

This clone was seen only once. The chain combines TRBV5-1 with TRBJ2-3, with 13 bases matching TRBD2. The CDR3 covers 16 residues. V lost 3 bases to trimming and J lost 4 bases; unmatched junction nucleotides: 5. Germline V gene lookup returns CDR1 SGHRS and CDR2 YFSETQ. The CDR3 sequence: CASSSATSGRADTQYF. The CDR3 DNA is TGCGCCAGCAGCTCAGCCACTAGCGGGAGGGCAGATACGCAGTATTTT.

Note on this clone: Other DNA sequences in this sample translate to the same CDR3. The chain uses TRBV7-9 and TRBJ2-7; D call uncertain. The ends were cut back, 1 base at V and 3 bases at J, with 4 bases in the middle. Germline V CDR1 and CDR2: SEHNR, FQNEAQ (reference sequence). CDR3 length: 12 residues. The CDR3 region is CASSLGVYEQYF. In DNA, the CDR3 is TGTGCCAGCAGCTTAGGAGTCTACGAGCAGTACTTC.

The chain uses TRBV28 and TRBJ2-4, with 8 positions matching TRBD1. V dropped 10 bases and J dropped 2; count of bases not matched to a gene: 10. The CDR3 contains 15 residues. CDR1 is MDHEN, CDR2 SYDVKM, per germline. CDR3 DNA sequence: TGTGCCACCCAGGGGGCTTCGGGGACCAAAAACATTCAGTACTTC. Translation gives CATQGASGTKNIQYF.

The chain couples TRBV4-1 to TRBJ2-7, with 7 bases lining up with TRBD2. The J segment lost 1 base and the V segment lost 1 base, leaving 7 bases of the junction unmatched. Per the germline V gene, CDR1 is MGHRA and CDR2 is YSYEKL. CDR3 length equals 16 residues. CDR3 DNA sequence: TGCGCCAGCAGCCAAGGAACTTTCGGGGGGTCCTACGAGCAGTACTTC. Amino acid sequence: CASSQGTFGGSYEQYF.

V gene TRBV6-5 combines with J gene TRBJ2-2; 10 nucleotides agree with TRBD2. Germline-derived CDR1 and CDR2 are MNHEY and SVGAGI. Trimming cost V 2 bases and J 4 bases; bases outside gene matches: 4. CDR3 length: 16 residues. The CDR3 bases are TGTGCCAGCAGTTACCTAGCGGGAGTTGTCACCGGGGAGCTGTTTTTT. Amino acids: CASSYLAGVVTGELFF.

V and J are TRBV29-1 and TRBJ1-2; D is possibly TRBD1 (6 bases). CDR1 SQVTM and CDR2 ANQGSEA come from the germline V gene. The CDR3 covers 13 residues. V lost 7 bases and J lost 5, with 17 bases in between. CDR3 sequence: CSAHRQEGYGYTF. The CDR3 bases are TGCAGCGCCCATAGACAGGAGGGGTATGGCTACACCTTC. Full variable domain (remainder filled in from reference TRBV29-1 and TRBJ1-2): SAVISQKPSRDICQRGTSLTIQCQVDSQVTMMFWYRQQPGQSLTLIATANQGSEATYESGFVIDKFPISRPNLTFSTLTVSNMSPEDSSIYLCSAHRQEGYGYTFGSGTRLTVV.

The genes are TRBV5-4 and TRBJ2-1, with D unclear. The CDR3 length is 12 residues. Trimming removed 0 bases at V and 6 bases at J, with 4 bases between. The germline gives CDR1 SGHNT, CDR2 YYREEE (reference sequence). In DNA form, the CDR3 reads TGTGCCAGCAGCTTGGGGCTCAATGAGCAGTTCTTC. This codes for CASSLGLNEQFF.

The chain employs TRBV9 and TRBJ2-2, with D perhaps matching TRBD2 (5 bases). The CDR3 sequence is 15 residues long. CDR1 and CDR2 (germline): SGDLS, YYNGEE. Trimming shortened V by 1 base and J by 5 bases, and 12 bases separated the two germline ends. The CDR3 protein is CASSVRGLGTGELFF. The DNA for the CDR3 is TGTGCCAGCAGCGTAAGAGGGCTAGGGACCGGGGAGCTGTTTTTT.

The CDR3 nucleotides are TGTGCCAGCACAAGGGACAGGGGGCAAAGTGGGTGCTCCTACGAGCAGTACTTC. Translation gives CASTRDRGQSGCSYEQYF. The J gene is TRBJ2-7, the V gene TRBV21-1; TRBD1, the D gene given by the table, was not confirmed from the DNA. TRBV21-1 is a documented pseudogene. The CDR3 has 18 amino acids.

V and J are TRBV11-2 and TRBJ2-7; D is unclear. V was clipped by 0 bases and J by 0 bases, with 9 bases between them. The CDR3 is made up of 15 amino acids. The germline gives CDR1 SGHAT, CDR2 FQNNGV. CDR3 bases: TGTGCCAGCAGCTTAGATCGCGTCAGCTCCTACGAGCAGTACTTC. Protein sequence: CASSLDRVSSYEQYF.

About this clone itself: This sample also contains other DNA sequences that code for the same CDR3. This chain uses TRBV5-1 with TRBJ1-1; D possibly corresponds to TRBD1 (5 bases). Germline lookup yields CDR1 SGHRS and CDR2 YFSETQ. Trimming took 0 bases from V and 4 from J, leaving 10 bases between them. The length of the CDR3 is 14 residues. DNA of the CDR3: TGCGCCAGCAGCTTGGCCCAGGGCGGCACTGAAGCTTTCTTT. As protein: CASSLAQGGTEAFF.

V and J are TRBV5-8 and TRBJ2-6, with 7 positions matching TRBD1. This CDR3 is 16 amino acids long. Germline V gene data show CDR1 as SGHTS and CDR2 as YDEGEE. J lost 3 bases, V lost 3 bases, and 6 bases had no gene match. DNA for the CDR3: TGTGCCAGCAGCTACAGGGGCCTCAATGGGGCCAACGTCCTGACTTTC. Translating it yields CASSYRGLNGANVLTF.